The 22 T cell receptor beta chains below all came from one sample that was sequenced in a study of neoadjuvant anti-PD-1 for oral cavity cancer. Assay used: immunoSEQ multiplex PCR; TCRdb lists only in-frame clones, some missing. The data show about 14,000 clones, about 70% seen once. The source was PBMCs, collected before nivolumab (anti-PD-1) treatment. The receptors derive from a person between 40 and 85 years old with oral cavity squamous cell carcinoma.

The CDR3 sequence: CASSVTGSGNTIYF. For the CDR3, the DNA is TGTGCCAGCAGTGTGACGGGGAGCGGAAACACCATATATTTT. This chain uses TRBV2 with TRBJ1-3, with D unclear. Germline V gene lookup returns CDR1 SNHLY and CDR2 FYNNEI. The V gene lost 4 bases and the J gene lost 4 bases, with 11 bases spanning the gap. The CDR3 is made up of 14 amino acids.

This chain connects TRBV6-6 to TRBJ2-7; 7 bases map to TRBD1. This CDR3 comprises 14 residues. Germline values: CDR1 MNHNY, CDR2 SVGAGI (reference sequence). The V gene end was trimmed by 9 bases and the J gene end by 5 bases; junction bases not matched to a gene: 13. As DNA, the CDR3 is TGTGCCAGTGAGGGGGCCCTCCTTCGACACGAGCAGTACTTC. It specifies CASEGALLRHEQYF.

The chain combines TRBV6-9 with TRBJ1-1; D gene unclear. The V and J ends lost 8 bases and 3 bases respectively, with 10 bases between them. Germline lookup yields CDR1 MNHGY and CDR2 SVAAGI. CDR3 length: 12 amino acids. The CDR3 here is CASGPGYTEAFF. As DNA, the CDR3 is TGTGCCAGCGGCCCGGGCTACACTGAAGCTTTCTTT.

V gene TRBV9 combines with J gene TRBJ2-1; TRBD2 matches at 9 bases. CDR1 is SGDLS, CDR2 YYNGEE, per germline. V lost 0 bases, J lost 9 bases, and 1 base stayed unmatched. The CDR3 length is 13 residues. This chain's CDR3 is CASSVVLAGEQFF. The CDR3 nucleotides are TGTGCCAGCAGCGTAGTACTAGCGGGTGAGCAGTTCTTC.

The chain has TRBV2 and TRBJ2-4; 8 nucleotides align to TRBD2. Germline assignment: CDR1 SNHLY and CDR2 FYNNEI. The CDR3 sequence is 14 residues long. Trimming removed 6 bases from V and 8 bases from J; junction bases left unmatched: 9. CDR3 sequence (DNA): TGTGCCAGCAGGGAGTGGGGGACTAGTGACATTCAGTACTTC. Its protein is CASREWGTSDIQYF.

This rearrangement joins TRBV7-8 to TRBJ1-6; no clear D gene. The CDR3 sequence is 15 residues long. Germline lookup yields CDR1 SGHVS and CDR2 FQNEAQ. V was shortened by 7 bases and J by 2 bases, with 12 bases between the two germline ends. DNA of the CDR3: TGTGCCAGCACCCTCGATGGGACCTATAATTCACCCCTCCACTTT. As protein: CASTLDGTYNSPLHF.

This chain connects TRBV7-2 to TRBJ2-4; 8 bases are shared with TRBD2. The germline V gene has CDR1 SGHTA and CDR2 FQGNSA. CDR3 length: 14 amino acids. V trimming: 1 base; J trimming: 8 bases; junction bases outside the gene matches: 4. CDR3: CASSLGGRMDIQYF. As DNA, the CDR3 is TGTGCCAGCAGCTTAGGCGGGAGGATGGACATTCAGTACTTC.

This clone has just one count. The CDR3 DNA follows: TGTGCCAGCAGCGTAGCACAGGGAGGTACCTACGAGCAGTACTTC. It encodes CASSVAQGGTYEQYF. The rearrangement uses TRBV9 and TRBJ2-7; D tentatively fits TRBD1 or TRBD2 (6 bases each). Germline CDR1 is SGDLS and CDR2 is YYNGEE. Trimming took off 0 bases at V and 2 bases at J, with 12 bases between the two ends. This CDR3 is 15 amino acids long.

This clone was seen only a few times. The chain is built from TRBV19 and TRBJ1-1; D uncertain. The germline V gene encodes CDR1 LNHDA and CDR2 SQIVND (reference sequence). Between the trimmed V and J ends, which lost 4 bases and 7 bases, there was a span of 16 bases. This CDR3 has 14 amino acids. CDR3 in DNA: TGTGCCAGTAGTACTACGGGCGCGGGCGGTGAAGCTTTCTTT. The encoded protein is CASSTTGAGGEAFF. The whole variable domain, filled in from reference TRBV19 and TRBJ1-1, reads DGGITQSPKYLFRKEGQNVTLSCEQNLNHDAMYWYRQDPGQGLRLIYYSQIVNDFQKGDIAEGYSVSREKKESFPLTVTSAQKNPTAFYLCASSTTGAGGEAFFGQGTRLTVV.

The J gene is TRBJ2-7, the V gene TRBV2, with 8 bases matching TRBD1. In germline, CDR1 is SNHLY, CDR2 FYNNEI. The J segment lost 0 bases and the V segment lost 6 bases, leaving 7 bases of the junction unmatched. This CDR3 is 15 amino acids long. The CDR3 DNA is TGTGCCAGCAGGAGGGAGACAGGGGCCTCCTACGAGCAGTACTTC. It is translated as CASRRETGASYEQYF.

The chain employs TRBV5-1 and TRBJ2-7; D gene uncertain. Trimming left V 4 bases short and J 4 bases short, with 9 bases between. There are 12 residues in the CDR3. CDR1 is SGHRS, CDR2 YFSETQ, per germline. CDR3 bases: TGCGCCAGCAGCGACCACTCTTACGAGCAGTACTTC. It encodes CASSDHSYEQYF.

Worth noting for this clone: The junction differs from germline at one of its ends, possibly a read error. This rearrangement joins TRBV7-8 to TRBJ2-7, with TRBD2 matching 9 bases. Germline V gives CDR1 SGHVS, CDR2 FQNEAQ. This CDR3 spans 15 amino acids. The CDR3 bases are TGTGCCAGCAGCGACGCGGGAGGGGCGCGATACGGGCAGTACTTC. Translating it yields CASSDAGGARYGQYF. The complete variable domain, with remaining parts taken from reference TRBV7-8 and TRBJ2-7, reads GAGVSQSPRYKVAKRGQDVALRCDPISGHVSLFWYQQALGQGPEFLTYFQNEAQLDKSGLPSDRFFAERPEGSVSTLKIQRTQQEDSAVYLCASSDAGGARYGQYFGPGTRLTVT.

CDR3 sequence reads: CASSPGEPKNIQYF. The CDR3 nucleotides read TGTGCCAGCAGCCCTGGAGAACCCAAAAACATTCAGTACTTC. The V and J genes are TRBV7-9 and TRBJ2-4; D gene ambiguous. The CDR3 is made up of 14 amino acids. The V gene lost 5 bases and the J gene lost 2 bases, with 10 bases spanning the gap. CDR1 is SEHNR and CDR2 is FQNEAQ in the germline V gene (reference sequence). Based on the CDR3 plus reference TRBV7-9 and TRBJ2-4, the full variable domain is DTGVSQNPRHKITKRGQNVTFRCDPISEHNRLYWYRQTLGQGPEFLTYFQNEAQLEKSRLLSDRFSAERPKGSFSTLEIQRTEQGDSAMYLCASSPGEPKNIQYFGAGTRLSVL.

A single count supports this clone. The genes are TRBV4-1 and TRBJ1-5; tentatively, D is TRBD1 (5 bases). From germline, CDR1 is MGHRA and CDR2 YSYEKL. The ends were cut back, 0 bases at V and 3 bases at J, with 9 bases in the middle. This CDR3 is 15 amino acids long. In DNA, the CDR3 is TGCGCCAGCAGCCAAGATGGACACTACAATCAGCCCCAGCATTTT. Encoded protein: CASSQDGHYNQPQHF.

The sample holds a few counts of this clone. This chain connects TRBV19 to TRBJ1-2, with a weak D call TRBD1 (5 bases). CDR3 length: 14 amino acids. Germline CDR1 LNHDA, CDR2 SQIVND (reference sequence). V lost 5 bases and J lost 8, with 18 bases in between. CDR3 protein: CASSFPWDSYGYTF. Written as DNA, the CDR3 is TGTGCCAGTAGTTTCCCCTGGGACTCCTACGGCTACACCTTC.

The chain combines TRBV19 with TRBJ1-2; D possibly corresponds to TRBD1 (5 bases). V lost 5 bases and J lost 5, with 15 bases in between. Germline values: CDR1 LNHDA, CDR2 SQIVND (reference sequence). The CDR3 spans 14 residues. The CDR3 bases are TGTGCCAGTAGTCCTCAAGGGACGGATTATGGCTACACCTTC. It encodes CASSPQGTDYGYTF. Complete variable domain (other parts from reference TRBV19 and TRBJ1-2): DGGITQSPKYLFRKEGQNVTLSCEQNLNHDAMYWYRQDPGQGLRLIYYSQIVNDFQKGDIAEGYSVSREKKESFPLTVTSAQKNPTAFYLCASSPQGTDYGYTFGSGTRLTVV.

The rearrangement joins TRBV5-1 to TRBJ2-1; no definite D call. In germline, CDR1 is SGHRS, CDR2 YFSETQ. CDR3 length: 15 residues. V gave up 2 bases and J gave up 0 bases, with 9 bases separating them. The CDR3 sequence is CASSFRVSSYNEQFF. DNA of the CDR3: TGCGCCAGCAGCTTTAGGGTTAGCTCCTACAATGAGCAGTTCTTC.

The gene calls are TRBV9 and TRBJ2-3; no clear D. This CDR3 has 14 amino acids. Germline CDR1 is SGDLS and CDR2 is YYNGEE. V was shortened by 0 bases and J by 4 bases, with 9 bases between the two germline ends. The CDR3 DNA reads TGTGCCAGCAGCGTAGGGTTCCCCTCAGATACGCAGTATTTT. Translating gives CASSVGFPSDTQYF.

The chain is built from TRBV7-6 and TRBJ1-5; D unclear. CDR1 and CDR2 from the germline V gene are SGHVS and FNYEAQ. The CDR3 spans 15 residues. Trimming shortened V by 3 bases and J by 0 bases, and 9 bases separated the two germline ends. This CDR3 reads CASSLDGSSNQPQHF. The DNA for the CDR3 is TGTGCCAGCAGCTTGGACGGATCTAGCAATCAGCCCCAGCATTTT.

The J gene is TRBJ2-3, the V gene TRBV4-1, with TRBD2 as a possible D gene (6 bases). V was clipped by 5 bases and J by 2 bases, with 11 bases between them. The CDR3 covers 14 residues. In germline, CDR1 is MGHRA, CDR2 YSYEKL. The CDR3 protein is CASSIRTITDTQYF. For the CDR3, the DNA is TGCGCCAGCAGCATTCGGACTATCACAGATACGCAGTATTTT.

The chain carries TRBV11-2 and TRBJ1-2, with D uncertain. The germline V gene has CDR1 SGHAT and CDR2 FQNNGV. Trimming pared 2 bases from V and 7 bases from J, leaving 8 bases between. The CDR3 contains 12 residues. The CDR3 coding sequence is TGTGCCAGCAGCTTAAGCAGCATTGGCTACACCTTC. Residues: CASSLSSIGYTF. Using reference TRBV11-2 and TRBJ1-2 for the parts outside the CDR3, the full variable domain is EAGVAQSPRYKIIEKRQSVAFWCNPISGHATLYWYQQILGQGPKLLIQFQNNGVVDDSQLPKDRFSAERLKGVDSTLKIQPAKLEDSAVYLCASSLSSIGYTFGSGTRLTVV.

The chain couples TRBV6-5 to TRBJ2-1; D is possibly TRBD1 (5 bases). Germline V gene lookup returns CDR1 MNHEY and CDR2 SVGAGI. Deletions cut 8 bases from V and 0 bases from J, with 11 bases between. The CDR3 runs 14 residues. The DNA for the CDR3 is TGTGCCAGCCGACCGCAGGGCTCCTACAATGAGCAGTTCTTC. This gives the protein CASRPQGSYNEQFF.